This TCR beta chain was profiled in a study of blood T cell repertoires in COVID-19. The wider study: Acute and convalescent COVID-19 samples came from the United States, Italy and Spain. T cells, B-cell-depleted T cells, or PBMCs provided the cDNA or gDNA that served as material.

Original processing notes: Nucleated cell number was recorded as an estimate derived from reference gene primer amplification. The repertoire was sequenced with immunoSEQ multiplex PCR; TCRdb's copy has only in-frame clones and lacks some. That table furnishes V, J and clone size, whereas the DNA furnished D and trimming. Here the sample spans more than 50,000 clones, approximately 91% being singletons. V dropped 1 base and J dropped 8 bases, with 8 bases sitting between them. The CDR3 has 13 amino acids. This receptor was taken from a human donor in a cohort sampled during active COVID-19. The sequencing sample was made of peripheral blood. The chain has TRBV12-3 or TRBV12-4 and TRBJ2-2; D may be TRBD1 (6 bases). CDR3 bases: TGTGCCAGCAGTTTAGGGGGGCCAGGGGAGCTGTTTTTT. Translating it yields CASSLGGPGELFF.